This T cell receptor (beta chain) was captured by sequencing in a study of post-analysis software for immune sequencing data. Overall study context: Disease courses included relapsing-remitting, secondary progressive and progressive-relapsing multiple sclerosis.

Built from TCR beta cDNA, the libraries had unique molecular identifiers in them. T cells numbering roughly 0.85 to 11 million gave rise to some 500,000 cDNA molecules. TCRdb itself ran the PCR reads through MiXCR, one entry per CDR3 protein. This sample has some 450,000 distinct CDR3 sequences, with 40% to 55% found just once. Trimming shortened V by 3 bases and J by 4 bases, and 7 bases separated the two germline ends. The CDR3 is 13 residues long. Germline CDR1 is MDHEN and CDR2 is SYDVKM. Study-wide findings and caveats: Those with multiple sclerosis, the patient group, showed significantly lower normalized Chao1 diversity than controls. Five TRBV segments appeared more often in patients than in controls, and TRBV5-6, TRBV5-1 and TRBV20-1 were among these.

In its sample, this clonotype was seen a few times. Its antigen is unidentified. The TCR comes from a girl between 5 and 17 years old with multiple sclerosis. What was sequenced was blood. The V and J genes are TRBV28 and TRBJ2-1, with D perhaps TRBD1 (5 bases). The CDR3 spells CASSFRGYNEQFF. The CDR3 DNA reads TGTGCCAGCAGTTTTAGGGGTTACAATGAGCAGTTCTTC.